Only a few counts were recorded for the clone carrying this T cell receptor (beta chain). Antigen: not known. This sample stems from a study of blood T cells in healthy people across ages. Study-level results: Higher diversity and more naive CD4+ cells were features of long-lived donors, compared to aged donors.

Using a J-beta primer mix together with a sample-barcoded 5' primer, a second PCR was run for about 7 to 12 cycles. TCRdb ran MiXCR on the 5' RACE reads and lists one entry per CDR3 protein. Here the sample spans fewer than 600,000 distinct CDR3 sequences, over 25% being singletons. The data were also submitted as part of a second study, on T cells of mothers and their children. From that report: The analysis detected no persistent microchimeric T cell clones.

The sequencing sample was made of blood. This clonotype was obtained from a boy aged 2 to 9 in good health.

The CDR3 DNA reads TGTGCCAGCAGCTCCCGTGGTGGGGATGAAAAACTGTTTTTT. Amino acid sequence: CASSSRGGDEKLFF. This chain joins TRBV7-2 and TRBJ1-4; D gene ambiguous. Germline CDR1 is SGHTA and CDR2 is FQGNSA. V gave up 4 bases and J gave up 6 bases, with 12 bases separating them. The CDR3 contains 14 residues. The full variable domain, rest sourced from reference TRBV7-2 and TRBJ1-4, is GAGVSQSPSNKVTEKGKDVELRCDPISGHTALYWYRQSLGQGLEFLIYFQGNSAPDKSGLPSDRFSAERTGGSVSTLTIQRTQQEDSAVYLCASSSRGGDEKLFFGSGTQLSVL.